The source of this TCR beta chain is a study of blood T cell repertoires in COVID-19. Study as a whole: Material from acute and convalescent COVID-19 was sourced from the United States, Italy and Spain. Nucleic acid was either cDNA or gDNA, and it came from T cells, B-cell-depleted T cells, or PBMCs.

Original methodology: Nucleated cell number was recorded as an estimate derived from reference gene primer amplification. The repertoire was sequenced with immunoSEQ multiplex PCR; TCRdb's copy has only in-frame clones and lacks some. The V and J calls and clone size were taken over from that table, and D and trimming were inferred from the DNA. The sample has about 240,000 clones, about four fifths seen once. The CDR3 length is 12 residues. Germline V gene sequence: CDR1 LNHDA, CDR2 SQIVND (reference sequence). Trimming took off 5 bases at V and 6 bases at J, with 11 bases between the two ends. This TCR was recovered from a middle-aged man with acute or convalescent COVID-19. The chain is built from TRBV19 and TRBJ2-7; D possibly corresponds to TRBD1 (5 bases). Sequencing used peripheral blood. The CDR3 nucleotides read TGTGCCAGTAGTCAAAGGGGATTCGAGCAGTACTTC. This sequence encodes CASSQRGFEQYF.